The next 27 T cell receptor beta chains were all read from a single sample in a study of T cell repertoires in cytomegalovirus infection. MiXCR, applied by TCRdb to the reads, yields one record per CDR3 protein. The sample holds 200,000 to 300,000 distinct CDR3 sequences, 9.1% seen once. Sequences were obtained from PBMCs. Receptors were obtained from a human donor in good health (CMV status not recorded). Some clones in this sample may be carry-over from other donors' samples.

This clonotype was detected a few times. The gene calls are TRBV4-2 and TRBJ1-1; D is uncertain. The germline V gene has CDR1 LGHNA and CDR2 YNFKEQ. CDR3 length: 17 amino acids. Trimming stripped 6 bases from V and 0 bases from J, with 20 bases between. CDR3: CASSPRSGRNMNTEAFF. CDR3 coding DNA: TGTGCCAGCAGTCCAAGATCGGGAAGAAACATGAACACTGAAGCTTTCTTT.

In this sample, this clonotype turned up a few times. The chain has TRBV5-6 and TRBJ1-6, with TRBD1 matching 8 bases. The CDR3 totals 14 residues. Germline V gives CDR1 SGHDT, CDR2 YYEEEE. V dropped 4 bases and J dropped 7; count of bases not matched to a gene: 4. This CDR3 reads CASSRQGSNSPLHF. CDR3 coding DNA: TGTGCCAGCAGCCGACAGGGGTCCAATTCACCCCTCCACTTT.

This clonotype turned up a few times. The CDR3 reads CASSQSGLRQETQYF. The CDR3 DNA reads as TGTGCCAGCAGCCAATCCGGGTTGAGGCAAGAGACCCAGTACTTC. The chain is built from TRBV14 and TRBJ2-5; unclear D gene. The V gene lost 2 bases and the J gene lost 2 bases, with 12 bases spanning the gap. Germline V gene sequence: CDR1 SGHDN, CDR2 FVKESK. The CDR3 sequence is 15 residues long.

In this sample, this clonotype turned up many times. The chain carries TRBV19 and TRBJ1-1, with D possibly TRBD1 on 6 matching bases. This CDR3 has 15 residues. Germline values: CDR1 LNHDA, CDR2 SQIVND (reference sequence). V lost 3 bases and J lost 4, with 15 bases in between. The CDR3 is CASSISQGFFTEAFF. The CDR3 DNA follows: TGTGCCAGTAGTATCTCACAGGGTTTCTTCACTGAAGCTTTCTTT.

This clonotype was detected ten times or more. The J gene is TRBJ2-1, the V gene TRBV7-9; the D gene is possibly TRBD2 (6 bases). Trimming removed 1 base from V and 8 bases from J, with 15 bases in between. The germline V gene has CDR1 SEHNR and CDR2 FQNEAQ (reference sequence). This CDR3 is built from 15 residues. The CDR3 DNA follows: TGTGCCAGCAGCTTAGGGACTACTCCAGGCCATGAGCAGTTCTTC. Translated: CASSLGTTPGHEQFF.

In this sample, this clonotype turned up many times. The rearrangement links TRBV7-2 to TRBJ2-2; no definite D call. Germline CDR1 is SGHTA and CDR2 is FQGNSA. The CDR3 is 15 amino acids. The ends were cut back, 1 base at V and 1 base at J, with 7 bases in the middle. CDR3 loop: CASSLVRMNTGELFF. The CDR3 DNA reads TGTGCCAGCAGCTTAGTACGGATGAACACCGGGGAGCTGTTTTTT.

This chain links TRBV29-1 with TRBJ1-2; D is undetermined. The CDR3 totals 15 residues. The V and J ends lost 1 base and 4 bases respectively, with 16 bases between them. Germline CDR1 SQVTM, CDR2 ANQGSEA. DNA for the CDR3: TGCAGCGTTGAAGGAGTGGGCAGCCTTGGCTATGGCTACACCTTC. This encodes CSVEGVGSLGYGYTF.

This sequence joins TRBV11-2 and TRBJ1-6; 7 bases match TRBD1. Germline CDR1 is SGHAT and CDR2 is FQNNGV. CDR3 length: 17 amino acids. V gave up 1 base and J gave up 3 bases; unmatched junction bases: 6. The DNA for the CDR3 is TGTGCCAGCAGCTTAGTCCAGGGGGTGAACTATAATTCACCCCTCCACTTT. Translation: CASSLVQGVNYNSPLHF.

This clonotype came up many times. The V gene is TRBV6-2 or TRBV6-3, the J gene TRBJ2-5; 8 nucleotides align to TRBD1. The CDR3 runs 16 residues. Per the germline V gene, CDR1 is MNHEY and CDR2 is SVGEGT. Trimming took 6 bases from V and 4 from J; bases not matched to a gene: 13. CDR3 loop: CASRSLLTGARETQYF. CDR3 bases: TGTGCCAGCAGATCACTCTTGACAGGGGCGCGAGAGACCCAGTACTTC.

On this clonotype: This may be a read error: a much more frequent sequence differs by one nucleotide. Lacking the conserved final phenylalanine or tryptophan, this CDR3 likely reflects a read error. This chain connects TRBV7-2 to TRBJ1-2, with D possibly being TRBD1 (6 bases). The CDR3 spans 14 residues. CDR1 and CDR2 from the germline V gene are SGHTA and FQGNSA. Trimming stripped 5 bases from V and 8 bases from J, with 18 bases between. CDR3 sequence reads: CASSLSDSLQGYTL. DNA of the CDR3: TGTGCCAGCAGCCTTTCGGACAGTCTTCAGGGCTACACCTTA.

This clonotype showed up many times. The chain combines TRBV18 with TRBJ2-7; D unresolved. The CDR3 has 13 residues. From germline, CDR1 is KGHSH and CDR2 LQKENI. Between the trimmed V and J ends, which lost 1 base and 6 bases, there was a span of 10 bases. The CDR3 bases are TGTGCCAGCTCACCACTGCAACAGAGCGAGCAGTACTTC. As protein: CASSPLQQSEQYF.

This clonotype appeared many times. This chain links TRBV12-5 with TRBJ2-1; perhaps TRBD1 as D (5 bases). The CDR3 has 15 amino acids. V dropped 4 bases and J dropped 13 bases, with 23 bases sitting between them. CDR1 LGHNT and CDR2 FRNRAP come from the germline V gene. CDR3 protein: CASGSHLGATMKQFF. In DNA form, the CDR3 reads TGTGCTAGTGGTTCACATCTTGGGGCTACAATGAAACAGTTCTTC.

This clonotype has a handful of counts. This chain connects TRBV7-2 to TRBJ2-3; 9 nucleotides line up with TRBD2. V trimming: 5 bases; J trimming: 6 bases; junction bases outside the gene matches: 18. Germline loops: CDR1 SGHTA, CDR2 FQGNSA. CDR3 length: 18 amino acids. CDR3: CASSRRFGLAGPPDTQYF. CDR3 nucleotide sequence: TGTGCCAGCAGCCGACGTTTTGGGCTAGCGGGGCCCCCGGATACGCAGTATTTT.

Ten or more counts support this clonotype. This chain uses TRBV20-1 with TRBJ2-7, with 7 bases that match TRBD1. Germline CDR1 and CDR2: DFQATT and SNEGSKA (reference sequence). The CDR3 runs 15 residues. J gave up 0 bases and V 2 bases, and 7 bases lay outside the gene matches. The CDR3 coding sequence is TGCAGTGCTAGACCAACAGGGGCCAACTCCTACGAGCAGTACTTC. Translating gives CSARPTGANSYEQYF.

The CDR3 protein is CAISEEYNEQFF. The CDR3, as DNA: TGTGCCATCAGTGAGGAGTACAATGAGCAGTTCTTC. The chain recombines TRBV10-3 with TRBJ2-1; D is unclear. Germline loops: CDR1 ENHRY, CDR2 SYGVKD. The CDR3 extends over 12 amino acids. The ends were cut back, 2 bases at V and 4 bases at J, with 3 bases in the middle.

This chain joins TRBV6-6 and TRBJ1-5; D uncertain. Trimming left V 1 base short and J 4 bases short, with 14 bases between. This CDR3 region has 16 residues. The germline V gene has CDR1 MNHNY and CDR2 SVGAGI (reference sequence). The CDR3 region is CASSYFRLEPNQPQHF. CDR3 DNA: TGTGCCAGCAGTTACTTCCGTCTAGAGCCAAATCAGCCCCAGCATTTT.

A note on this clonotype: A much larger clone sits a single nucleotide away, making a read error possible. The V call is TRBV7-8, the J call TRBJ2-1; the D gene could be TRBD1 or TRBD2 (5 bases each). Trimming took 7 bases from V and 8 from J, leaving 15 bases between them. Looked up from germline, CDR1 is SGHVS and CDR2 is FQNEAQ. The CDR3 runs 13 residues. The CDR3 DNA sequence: TGTGCCAGCAACCGGGACGGCAACGATGAGCAGTTCTTC. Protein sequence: CASNRDGNDEQFF.

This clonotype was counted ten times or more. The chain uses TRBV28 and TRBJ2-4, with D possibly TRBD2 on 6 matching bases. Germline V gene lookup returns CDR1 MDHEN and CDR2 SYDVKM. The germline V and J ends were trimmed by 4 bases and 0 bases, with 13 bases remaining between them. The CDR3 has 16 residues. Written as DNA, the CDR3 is TGTGCCAGCAGTTCCCCGGGGGAACTAGCCAAAAACATTCAGTACTTC. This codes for CASSSPGELAKNIQYF. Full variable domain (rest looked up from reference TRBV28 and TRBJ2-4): DVKVTQSSRYLVKRTGEKVFLECVQDMDHENMFWYRQDPGLGLRLIYFSYDVKMKEKGDIPEGYSVSREKKERFSLILESASTNQTSMYLCASSSPGELAKNIQYFGAGTRLSVL.

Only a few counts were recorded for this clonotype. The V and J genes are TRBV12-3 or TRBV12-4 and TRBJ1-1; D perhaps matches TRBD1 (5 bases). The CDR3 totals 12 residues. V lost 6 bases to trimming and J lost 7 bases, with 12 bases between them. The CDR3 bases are TGTGCCAGCAGCCGGGGGGAGAGTGAAGCTTTCTTT. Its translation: CASSRGESEAFF.

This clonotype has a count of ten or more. CDR3 sequence (DNA): TGTGCCAGCAGCCTGACAACTAACTATGGCTACACCTTC. It specifies CASSLTTNYGYTF. The rearrangement links TRBV28 to TRBJ1-2; no firm D call. CDR1 is MDHEN, CDR2 SYDVKM, per germline. This CDR3 spans 13 amino acids. Between the trimmed V and J ends, which lost 6 bases and 0 bases, there was a span of 8 bases.

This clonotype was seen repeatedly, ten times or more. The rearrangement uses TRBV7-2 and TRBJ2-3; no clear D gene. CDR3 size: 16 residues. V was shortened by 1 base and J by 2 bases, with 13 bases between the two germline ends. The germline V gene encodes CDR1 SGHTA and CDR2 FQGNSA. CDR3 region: CASSLDEAPTTDTQYF. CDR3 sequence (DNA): TGTGCCAGCAGCTTAGACGAGGCCCCTACCACAGATACGCAGTATTTT.

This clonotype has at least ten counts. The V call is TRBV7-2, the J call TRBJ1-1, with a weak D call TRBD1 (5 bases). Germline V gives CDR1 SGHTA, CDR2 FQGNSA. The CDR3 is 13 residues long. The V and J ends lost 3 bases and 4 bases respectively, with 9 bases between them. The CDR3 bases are TGTGCCAGCAGCTTGGAGGGGTTCACTGAAGCTTTCTTT. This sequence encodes CASSLEGFTEAFF.

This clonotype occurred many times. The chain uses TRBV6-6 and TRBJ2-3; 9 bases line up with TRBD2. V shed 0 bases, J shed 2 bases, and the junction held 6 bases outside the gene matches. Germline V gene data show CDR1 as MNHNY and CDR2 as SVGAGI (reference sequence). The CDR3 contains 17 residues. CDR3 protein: CASSYSASGDLTDTQYF. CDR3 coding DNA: TGTGCCAGCAGTTACTCGGCTAGCGGGGACCTCACAGATACGCAGTATTTT.

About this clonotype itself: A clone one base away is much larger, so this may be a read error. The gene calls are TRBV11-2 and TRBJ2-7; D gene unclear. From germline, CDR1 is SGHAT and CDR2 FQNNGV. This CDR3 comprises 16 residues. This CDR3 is CASSPRALLSSNEQYF. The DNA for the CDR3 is TGTGCCAGCAGCCCAAGGGCCCTTCTAAGCTCCAACGAGCAGTACTTC.

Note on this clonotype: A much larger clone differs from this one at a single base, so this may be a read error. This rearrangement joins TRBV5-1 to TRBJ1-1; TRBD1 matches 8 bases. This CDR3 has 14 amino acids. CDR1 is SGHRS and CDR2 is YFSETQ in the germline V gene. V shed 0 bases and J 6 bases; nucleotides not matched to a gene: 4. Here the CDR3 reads CASSLDRGSAEAFF. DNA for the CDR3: TGCGCCAGCAGCTTGGACAGGGGGAGCGCTGAAGCTTTCTTT.

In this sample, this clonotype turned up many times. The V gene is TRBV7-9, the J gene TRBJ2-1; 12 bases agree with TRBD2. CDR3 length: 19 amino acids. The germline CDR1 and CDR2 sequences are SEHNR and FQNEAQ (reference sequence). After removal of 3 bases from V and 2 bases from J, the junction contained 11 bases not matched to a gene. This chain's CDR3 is CASSFGGLAGGPTYNEQFF. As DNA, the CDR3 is TGTGCCAGCAGCTTTGGCGGGCTAGCGGGAGGGCCCACCTACAATGAGCAGTTCTTC.

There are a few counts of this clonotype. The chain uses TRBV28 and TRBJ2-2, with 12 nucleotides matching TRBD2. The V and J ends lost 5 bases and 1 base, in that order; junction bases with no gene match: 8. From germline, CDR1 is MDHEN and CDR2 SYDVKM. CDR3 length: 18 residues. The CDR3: CASSPPSGGARNTGELFF. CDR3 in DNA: TGTGCCAGCAGTCCTCCTAGCGGGGGGGCTAGGAACACCGGGGAGCTGTTTTTT.